Included here is one TCR beta chain sequence, with context. Its target is unknown. Whenever a sample was processed, at least 6 million PBMCs were isolated. With each sample, at least 5 micrograms of total RNA were extracted. The sample comes from a study of blood T cells in healthy people across ages. Broader study findings: Greater diversity and more naive CD4+ cells were seen in long-lived donors than in aged donors. Higher naive T cell percentage went strongly together with higher TCR beta diversity.

Then a second PCR, running roughly 7 to 11 cycles, was carried out with a sample-barcoded 5' primer and a J-beta primer mix. From the 5' RACE reads, TCRdb called clonotypes with MiXCR, one entry per CDR3 protein. The sample has around 800,000 distinct CDR3 sequences, 40% to 65% seen once. This receptor was identified in an elderly man in good health. Source material: blood.

The CDR3 nucleotides read TGTGCCAGCAGTCCACGCGCGGGACGAGCGGTAAACAATGAGCAGTTCTTC. Amino acids: CASSPRAGRAVNNEQFF. The chain has TRBV12-3 or TRBV12-4 and TRBJ2-1, with D tentatively TRBD2 (6 bases). Trimming left V 5 bases short and J 5 bases short, with 22 bases between. The CDR3 extends over 17 amino acids.